In this sample, the clone carrying this T cell receptor (beta chain) turned up many times. The target antigen is unknown. Ophthalmopathy patients had Clinical Activity Score at least 3, NOSPECS grade at least 4, duration under 3 months. Amplification of TCR beta CDR3 regions used RNA as the template. TCR CDR3 regions were first amplified by RT-PCR with HTBI primers. TCRdb ran MiXCR on the multiplex PCR reads and lists one entry per CDR3 protein. This sample carries 350,000 to 450,000 distinct CDR3 sequences, over 12% of them seen once, and the ten largest clones take approximately 29%. These data are taken from a study of T cells in Graves' hyperthyroidism and ophthalmopathy. Study-level background: The blood sample was taken at first diagnosis, before treatment began. Study findings and constraints: In the analysis, a 13 V-J model separated ophthalmopathy from stable hyperthyroidism.

Germline V gene sequence: CDR1 SNHLY, CDR2 FYNNEI. This CDR3 comprises 13 residues. V lost 1 base to trimming and J lost 6 bases; unmatched junction nucleotides: 0. The rearrangement joins TRBV2 to TRBJ1-5; 7 positions agree with TRBD1. The sample taken for sequencing was blood. The sequence was obtained from a man between 50 and 59 years old with Graves' ophthalmopathy. The chain's CDR3 is CASSEDRGQPQHF. CDR3 sequence (DNA): TGTGCCAGCAGTGAAGACAGGGGTCAGCCCCAGCATTTT. Complete variable domain (other parts from reference TRBV2 and TRBJ1-5): EPEVTQTPSHQVTQMGQEVILRCVPISNHLYFYWYRQILGQKVEFLVSFYNNEISEKSEIFDDQFSVERPDGSNFTLKIRSTKLEDSAMYFCASSEDRGQPQHFGDGTRLSIL.